What follows are 18 T cell receptor beta chains derived from one specimen sequenced in a study of PD-L1 blockade in urothelial cancer. The assay was immunoSEQ multiplex PCR, and TCRdb's table has in-frame clones only and misses some. The table lists over 50,000 clones, more than 70% of them singletons, with 2.5% to 3.5% in the top ten. The source was PBMCs, collected around atezolizumab (anti-PD-L1) treatment. All receptors come from a man aged 50 or older with urothelial cancer.

V usage is TRBV5-4 and J usage is TRBJ2-5, with D unclear. The V gene lost 4 bases and the J gene lost 4 bases, with 11 bases spanning the gap. From germline, CDR1 is SGHNT and CDR2 YYREEE (reference sequence). The CDR3 contains 13 residues. The CDR3 bases are TGTGCCAGCAGCGAGGCAAAATTAGAGACCCAGTACTTC. Residues: CASSEAKLETQYF.

CDR3 sequence: CASNSPADTEAFF. The CDR3 DNA sequence: TGTGCCAGCAATTCCCCTGCAGACACTGAAGCTTTCTTT. The V and J genes are TRBV7-9 and TRBJ1-1; D not resolved. V was clipped by 7 bases and J by 3 bases, with 12 bases between them. Germline V gives CDR1 SEHNR, CDR2 FQNEAQ (reference sequence). The CDR3 covers 13 residues.

V gene TRBV5-8 combines with J gene TRBJ1-4, with unresolved D. The germline V gene encodes CDR1 SGHTS and CDR2 YDEGEE. The CDR3 length is 14 residues. V dropped 1 base and J dropped 4 bases, with 8 bases sitting between them. The CDR3 spells CASSLLQFNEKLFF. In DNA, the CDR3 is TGTGCCAGCAGCTTGCTGCAGTTTAATGAAAAACTGTTTTTT.

The V and J genes are TRBV6-1 and TRBJ2-1; 10 bases align to TRBD2. This CDR3 comprises 16 residues. In germline, CDR1 is MNHNS, CDR2 SASEGT. V shed 2 bases and J 8 bases; nucleotides not matched to a gene: 9. The CDR3 loop is CASSELAGELMDEQFF. The CDR3, as DNA: TGTGCCAGCAGTGAACTAGCGGGAGAGCTAATGGATGAGCAGTTCTTC.

This chain joins TRBV30 and TRBJ1-4; the match to TRBD1 covers 7 bases. Trimming removed 5 bases from V and 4 bases from J; junction bases left unmatched: 4. Germline values: CDR1 GTSNPN, CDR2 SVGIG (reference sequence). This CDR3 has 13 amino acids. CDR3 amino acids: CAWGRDSNEKLFF. The CDR3 nucleotides read TGTGCCTGGGGCCGGGACAGTAATGAAAAACTGTTTTTT.

The chain links TRBV5-1 to TRBJ2-1; D not resolved. The V and J ends lost 0 bases and 7 bases respectively, with 11 bases between them. CDR1 and CDR2 (germline): SGHRS, YFSETQ. CDR3 size: 14 residues. Here the CDR3 DNA reads TGCGCCAGCAGCTTGGCCATTCACGAGAATGAGCAGTTCTTC. It codes for CASSLAIHENEQFF.

CDR3 region: CASSPDRPFYGYTF. Here the CDR3 DNA reads TGCGCCAGCAGCCCGGACAGACCGTTCTATGGCTACACCTTC. The V gene is TRBV5-1, the J gene TRBJ1-2; TRBD1 might be the D (6 bases). The CDR3 runs to 14 residues. Germline CDR1 and CDR2: SGHRS and YFSETQ. The V and J ends lost 4 bases and 4 bases respectively, with 14 bases between them. The complete variable domain, with remaining parts taken from reference TRBV5-1 and TRBJ1-2, reads KAGVTQTPRYLIKTRGQQVTLSCSPISGHRSVSWYQQTPGQGLQFLFEYFSETQRNKGNFPGRFSGRQFSNSRSEMNVSTLELGDSALYLCASSPDRPFYGYTFGSGTRLTVV.

The chain combines TRBV13 with TRBJ2-2; TRBD2 aligns across 7 bases. Germline CDR1 PRHDT, CDR2 FYEKMQ (reference sequence). V lost 1 base, J lost 1 base, and 6 bases stayed unmatched. The length of the CDR3 is 17 residues. The CDR3 DNA reads as TGTGCCAGCAGCTTAGCCGGGAGGAGGGAGAACACCGGGGAGCTGTTTTTT. This encodes CASSLAGRRENTGELFF.

The genes are TRBV5-1 and TRBJ2-5; 7 positions match TRBD2. V trimming: 2 bases; J trimming: 5 bases; junction bases outside the gene matches: 6. This CDR3 region has 14 residues. In germline, CDR1 is SGHRS, CDR2 YFSETQ. The CDR3, as DNA: TGCGCCAGCAGCTTAGCGGGACGGACGGAGACCCAGTACTTC. Protein product: CASSLAGRTETQYF.

The V call is TRBV13, the J call TRBJ2-3; 10 bases map to TRBD1. The CDR3 sequence is 15 residues long. The J segment lost 6 bases and the V segment lost 3 bases, leaving 6 bases of the junction unmatched. In germline, CDR1 is PRHDT, CDR2 FYEKMQ (reference sequence). CDR3 amino acids: CASSFGQGVADTQYF. DNA for the CDR3: TGTGCCAGCAGCTTCGGACAGGGGGTCGCCGATACGCAGTATTTT.

The chain has TRBV5-1 and TRBJ2-2; D is unresolved. V was pared by 1 base and J by 2 bases, with 9 bases between. The CDR3 length is 15 residues. CDR1 is SGHRS, CDR2 YFSETQ, per germline. The CDR3 DNA is TGCGCCAGCAGCTTGAGCCCGCCAAACACCGGGGAGCTGTTTTTT. Translation: CASSLSPPNTGELFF.

The chain combines TRBV2 with TRBJ1-2, with 9 nucleotides matching TRBD1. Trimming took 3 bases from V and 4 from J; bases not matched to a gene: 6. Germline V gene lookup returns CDR1 SNHLY and CDR2 FYNNEI. This CDR3 has 15 amino acids. CDR3: CASSDKTGGVYGYTF. The CDR3 nucleotides read TGTGCCAGCAGTGATAAAACAGGGGGCGTCTATGGCTACACCTTC.

The rearrangement uses TRBV9 and TRBJ1-1; tentatively, D is TRBD1 (5 bases). The CDR3 covers 16 residues. Trimming pared 4 bases from V and 0 bases from J, leaving 16 bases between. Germline V gene sequence: CDR1 SGDLS, CDR2 YYNGEE. The CDR3 region has the DNA TGTGCCAGCAGCAAAAACGGGGGAACCATGAACACTGAAGCTTTCTTT. This sequence encodes CASSKNGGTMNTEAFF.

The gene calls are TRBV28 and TRBJ1-1; 7 nucleotides align to TRBD1. Germline values: CDR1 MDHEN, CDR2 SYDVKM. The CDR3 sequence is 15 residues long. Trimming cost V 5 bases and J 7 bases; bases outside gene matches: 13. The DNA for the CDR3 is TGTGCCAGCAGTGGGGCAGGGGGTCTATTACGTGAAGCTTTCTTT. This translates into CASSGAGGLLREAFF.

The chain joins TRBV30 to TRBJ1-4; 9 nucleotides match TRBD1. CDR1 is GTSNPN and CDR2 is SVGIG in the germline V gene (reference sequence). The V gene end was trimmed by 5 bases and the J gene end by 8 bases; junction bases not matched to a gene: 6. The CDR3 extends over 13 amino acids. This CDR3 is CAWDRQGGEKLFF. DNA of the CDR3: TGTGCCTGGGACAGACAGGGGGGGGAAAAACTGTTTTTT.

The J gene is TRBJ1-2, the V gene TRBV29-1, with D perhaps TRBD1 (6 bases). This CDR3 comprises 15 residues. V was pared by 1 base and J by 0 bases, with 12 bases between. From germline, CDR1 is SQVTM and CDR2 ANQGSEA. The CDR3 sequence is CSVEARTVANYGYTF. The CDR3 nucleotides read TGCAGCGTTGAAGCGCGGACAGTTGCTAACTATGGCTACACCTTC.

The chain recombines TRBV30 with TRBJ2-7; 9 nucleotides align to TRBD2. This CDR3 is 19 amino acids long. The germline CDR1 and CDR2 sequences are GTSNPN and SVGIG (reference sequence). V was clipped by 1 base and J by 7 bases; unmatched bases: 23. The CDR3 nucleotides read TGTGCCTGGAGTGGGATTCTCCCTTTTCGGGTAGCGGGAGTGGGGGAGCAGTACTTC. Protein product: CAWSGILPFRVAGVGEQYF.

The chain links TRBV9 to TRBJ2-6; D remains unclear. CDR3 size: 15 residues. Trimming left V 0 bases short and J 7 bases short, with 11 bases between. Germline V gene data show CDR1 as SGDLS and CDR2 as YYNGEE. DNA of the CDR3: TGTGCCAGCAGCGTAGCGGGTACCGGAGCCAACGTCCTGACTTTC. Translated: CASSVAGTGANVLTF.